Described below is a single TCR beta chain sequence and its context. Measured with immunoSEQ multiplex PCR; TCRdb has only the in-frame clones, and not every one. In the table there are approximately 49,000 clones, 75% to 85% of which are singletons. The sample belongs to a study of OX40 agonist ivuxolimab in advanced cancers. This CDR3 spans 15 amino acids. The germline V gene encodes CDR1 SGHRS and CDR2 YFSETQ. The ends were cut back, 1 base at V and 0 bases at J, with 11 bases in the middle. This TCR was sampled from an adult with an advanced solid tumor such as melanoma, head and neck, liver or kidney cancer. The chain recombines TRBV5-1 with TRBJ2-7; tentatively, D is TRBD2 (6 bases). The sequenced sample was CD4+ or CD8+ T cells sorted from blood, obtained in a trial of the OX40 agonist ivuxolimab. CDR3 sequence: CASSLSGGSSYEQYF. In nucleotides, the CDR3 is TGCGCCAGCAGCTTGTCCGGGGGTAGCTCCTACGAGCAGTACTTC.